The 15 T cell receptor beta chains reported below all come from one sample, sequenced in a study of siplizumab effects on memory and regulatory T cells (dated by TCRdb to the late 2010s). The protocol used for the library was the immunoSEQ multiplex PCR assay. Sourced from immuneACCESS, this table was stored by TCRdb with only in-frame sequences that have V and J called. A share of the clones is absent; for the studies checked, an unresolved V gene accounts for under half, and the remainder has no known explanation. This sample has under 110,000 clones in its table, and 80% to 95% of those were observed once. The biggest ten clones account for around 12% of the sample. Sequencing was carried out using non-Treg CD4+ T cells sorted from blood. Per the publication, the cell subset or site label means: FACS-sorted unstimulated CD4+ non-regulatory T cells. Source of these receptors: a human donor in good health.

CDR3: CASSADRATDTQYF. The CDR3 DNA sequence: TGTGCCAGCAGCGCAGACAGGGCCACAGATACGCAGTATTTT. The chain joins TRBV7-3 to TRBJ2-3; 7 bases are shared with TRBD1. This CDR3 contains 14 residues. V trimming: 5 bases; J trimming: 2 bases; junction bases outside the gene matches: 4. CDR1 SGHTA and CDR2 FQGTGA come from the germline V gene.

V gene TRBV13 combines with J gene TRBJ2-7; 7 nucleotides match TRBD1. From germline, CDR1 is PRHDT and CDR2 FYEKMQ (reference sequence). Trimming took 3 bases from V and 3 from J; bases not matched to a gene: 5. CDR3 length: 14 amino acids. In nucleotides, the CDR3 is TGTGCCAGCAGCTTGATCCGACAGGGCTACGAGCAGTACTTC. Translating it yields CASSLIRQGYEQYF.

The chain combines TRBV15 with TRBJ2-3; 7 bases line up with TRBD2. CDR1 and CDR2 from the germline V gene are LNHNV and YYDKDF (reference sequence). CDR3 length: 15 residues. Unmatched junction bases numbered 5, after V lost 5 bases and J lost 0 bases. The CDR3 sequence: CATSGFSGSTDTQYF. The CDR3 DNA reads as TGTGCCACCAGCGGTTTTAGCGGGAGCACAGATACGCAGTATTTT.

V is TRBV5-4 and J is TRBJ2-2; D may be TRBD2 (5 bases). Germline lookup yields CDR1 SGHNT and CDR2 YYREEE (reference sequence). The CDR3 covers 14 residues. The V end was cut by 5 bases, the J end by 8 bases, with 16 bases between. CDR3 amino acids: CASRERSGQGELFF. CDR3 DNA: TGTGCCAGCAGGGAACGGAGCGGTCAGGGGGAGCTGTTTTTT.

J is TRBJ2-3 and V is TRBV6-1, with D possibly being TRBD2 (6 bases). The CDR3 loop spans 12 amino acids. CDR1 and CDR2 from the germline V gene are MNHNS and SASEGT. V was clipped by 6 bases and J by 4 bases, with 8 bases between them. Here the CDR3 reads CASRKRADTQYF. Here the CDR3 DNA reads TGTGCCAGCAGAAAGCGGGCAGATACGCAGTATTTT.

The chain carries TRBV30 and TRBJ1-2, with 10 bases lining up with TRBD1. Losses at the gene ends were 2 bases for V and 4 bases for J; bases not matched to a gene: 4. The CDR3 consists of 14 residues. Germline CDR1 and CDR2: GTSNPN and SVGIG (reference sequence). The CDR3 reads CAWSRDRGGYGYTF. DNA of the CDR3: TGTGCCTGGAGTCGGGACAGGGGCGGCTATGGCTACACCTTC.

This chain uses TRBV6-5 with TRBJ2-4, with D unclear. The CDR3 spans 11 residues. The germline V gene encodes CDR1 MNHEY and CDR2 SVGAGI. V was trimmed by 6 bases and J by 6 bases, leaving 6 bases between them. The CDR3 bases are TGTGCCAGCAGGTCAGGAAACATTCAGTACTTC. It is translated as CASRSGNIQYF.

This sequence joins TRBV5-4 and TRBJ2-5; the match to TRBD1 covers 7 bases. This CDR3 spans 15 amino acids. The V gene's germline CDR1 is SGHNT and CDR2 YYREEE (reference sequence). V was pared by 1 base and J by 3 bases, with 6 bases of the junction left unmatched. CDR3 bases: TGTGCCAGCAGCTTGAATCCCCAGGGGGAAGAGACCCAGTACTTC. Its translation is CASSLNPQGEETQYF.

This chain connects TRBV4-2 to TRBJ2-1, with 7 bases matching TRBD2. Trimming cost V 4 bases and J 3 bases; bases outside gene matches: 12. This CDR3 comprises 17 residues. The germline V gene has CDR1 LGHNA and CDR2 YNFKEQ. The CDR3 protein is CASSLHGGDLYYNEQFF. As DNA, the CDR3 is TGTGCCAGCAGCCTCCATGGGGGGGATCTCTACTACAATGAGCAGTTCTTC.

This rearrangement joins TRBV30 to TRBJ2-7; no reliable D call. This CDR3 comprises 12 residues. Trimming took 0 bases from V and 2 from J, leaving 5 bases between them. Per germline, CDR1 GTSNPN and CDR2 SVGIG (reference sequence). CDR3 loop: CAWSVRAYEQYF. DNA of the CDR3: TGTGCCTGGAGTGTCCGCGCCTACGAGCAGTACTTC. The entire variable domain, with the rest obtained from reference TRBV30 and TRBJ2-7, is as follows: SQTIHQWPATLVQPVGSPLSLECTVEGTSNPNLYWYRQAAGRGLQLLFYSVGIGQISSEVPQNLSASRPQDRQFILSSKKLLLSDSGFYLCAWSVRAYEQYFGPGTRLTVT.

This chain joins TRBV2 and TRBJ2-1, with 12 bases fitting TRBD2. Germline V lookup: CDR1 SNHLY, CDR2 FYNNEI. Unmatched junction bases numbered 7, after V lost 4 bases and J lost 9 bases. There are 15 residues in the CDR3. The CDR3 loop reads CASSAPGLAGGEQFF. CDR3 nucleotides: TGTGCCAGCAGTGCCCCGGGACTAGCGGGCGGTGAGCAGTTCTTC.

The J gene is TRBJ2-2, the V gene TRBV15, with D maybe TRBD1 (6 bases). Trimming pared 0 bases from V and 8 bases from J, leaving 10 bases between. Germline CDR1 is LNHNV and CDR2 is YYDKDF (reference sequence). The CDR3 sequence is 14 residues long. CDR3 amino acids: CATSRERGLGELFF. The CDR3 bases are TGTGCCACCAGCAGAGAAAGGGGGTTAGGGGAGCTGTTTTTT. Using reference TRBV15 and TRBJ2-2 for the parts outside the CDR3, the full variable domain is DAMVIQNPRYQVTQFGKPVTLSCSQTLNHNVMYWYQQKSSQAPKLLFHYYDKDFNNEADTPDNFQSRRPNTSFCFLDIRSPGLGDTAMYLCATSRERGLGELFFGEGSRLTVL.

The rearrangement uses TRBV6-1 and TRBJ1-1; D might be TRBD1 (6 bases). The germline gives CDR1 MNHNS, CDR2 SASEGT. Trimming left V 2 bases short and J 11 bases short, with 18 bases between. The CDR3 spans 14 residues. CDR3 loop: CASSELGQKTSAFF. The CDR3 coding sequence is TGTGCCAGCAGTGAACTAGGACAGAAGACCTCGGCTTTCTTT.

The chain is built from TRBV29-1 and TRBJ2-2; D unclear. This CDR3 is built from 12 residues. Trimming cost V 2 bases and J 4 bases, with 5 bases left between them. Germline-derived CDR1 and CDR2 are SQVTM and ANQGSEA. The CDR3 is CSVERITGELFF. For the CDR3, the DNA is TGCAGCGTTGAACGGATCACCGGGGAGCTGTTTTTT.

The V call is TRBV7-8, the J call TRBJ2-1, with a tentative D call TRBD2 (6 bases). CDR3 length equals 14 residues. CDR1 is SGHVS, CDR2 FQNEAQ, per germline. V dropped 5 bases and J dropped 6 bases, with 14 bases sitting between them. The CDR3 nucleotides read TGTGCCAGCAGCCCCCGGAGGGTCGGCAATGAGCAGTTCTTC. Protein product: CASSPRRVGNEQFF.